A single sample gave rise to the 7 T cell receptor beta chains below, sequenced in a study of CD8 T cells in Susac syndrome. A quantity of about 0.45 to 1 ug RNA underwent reverse transcription using random hexamers. TCRdb independently ran MiXCR on the immunoSEQ multiplex PCR reads; one entry per CDR3 protein. The sample shows about 130,000 distinct CDR3 sequences, 90% to 95% of them seen only once. Sequenced input: CD4+ T cells from PBMCs. These receptors originate from a human donor in good health.

The V and J genes are TRBV6-5 and TRBJ2-7, with TRBD2 identical over 10 bases. This CDR3 region has 14 residues. In germline, CDR1 is MNHEY, CDR2 SVGAGI. V was clipped by 2 bases and J by 5 bases; unmatched bases: 3. The CDR3 spells CASSYQRGGHEQYF. In DNA form, the CDR3 reads TGTGCCAGCAGTTACCAGCGGGGGGGCCACGAGCAGTACTTC.

CDR3 in amino acids: CASSAEVDSNQPQHF. The CDR3 DNA reads TGTGCCAGCAGCGCGGAGGTCGATAGCAATCAGCCCCAGCATTTT. The chain recombines TRBV9 with TRBJ1-5; D unresolved. The CDR3 contains 15 residues. The germline gives CDR1 SGDLS, CDR2 YYNGEE. Between the trimmed V and J ends, which lost 3 bases and 0 bases, there was a span of 10 bases.

The sample holds one count of this clonotype. This sequence joins TRBV2 and TRBJ2-1; D call uncertain. Germline CDR1 is SNHLY and CDR2 is FYNNEI. CDR3 size: 11 residues. V was clipped by 4 bases and J by 9 bases, with 7 bases between them. CDR3 protein: CASSVGFEQFF. The CDR3 region has the DNA TGTGCCAGCAGTGTTGGGTTTGAGCAGTTCTTC. The full variable domain, in which reference TRBV2 and TRBJ2-1 provide the parts outside the CDR3, is EPEVTQTPSHQVTQMGQEVILRCVPISNHLYFYWYRQILGQKVEFLVSFYNNEISEKSEIFDDQFSVERPDGSNFTLKIRSTKLEDSAMYFCASSVGFEQFFGPGTRLTVL.

This chain connects TRBV19 to TRBJ1-1; TRBD1 aligns across 7 bases. The CDR3 sequence is 14 residues long. The germline CDR1 and CDR2 sequences are LNHDA and SQIVND (reference sequence). Trimming cost V 5 bases and J 7 bases; bases outside gene matches: 10. The CDR3 DNA follows: TGTGCCAGTAGTTTTGGACAGGCCTATCGTGAAGCTTTCTTT. Translated, it gives CASSFGQAYREAFF.

The J gene is TRBJ1-4, the V gene TRBV27; 7 bases map to TRBD1. CDR1 is MNHEY and CDR2 is SMNVEV in the germline V gene (reference sequence). V dropped 4 bases and J dropped 1; count of bases not matched to a gene: 3. The CDR3 has 15 residues. CDR3 residues: CASSSDRRTNEKLFF. CDR3 bases: TGTGCCAGCAGTTCGGACAGGCGAACTAATGAAAAACTGTTTTTT.

The rearrangement links TRBV5-6 to TRBJ1-3; D remains unclear. Germline-derived CDR1 and CDR2 are SGHDT and YYEEEE. The CDR3 loop spans 17 amino acids. Trimming cost V 0 bases and J 1 base, with 14 bases left between them. CDR3 protein: CASSLERTAYSGNTIYF. In nucleotides, the CDR3 is TGTGCCAGCAGCTTGGAAAGGACGGCTTATTCTGGAAACACCATATATTTT.

V and J are TRBV14 and TRBJ1-1, with 8 nucleotides matching TRBD1. The CDR3 spans 13 residues. Looked up from germline, CDR1 is SGHDN and CDR2 is FVKESK. V shed 5 bases and J 4 bases; nucleotides not matched to a gene: 3. CDR3 nucleotides: TGTGCCAGCAGCAGACAGGGGACCACTGAAGCTTTCTTT. The encoded protein is CASSRQGTTEAFF.